The subject of this entry is one T cell receptor (beta chain). Its matching antigen is unknown. This entry belongs to a study of T cell responses to AZD1222 COVID-19 vaccine. Findings and caveats of the study: Variant regions that are unmutated are reportedly the target of nearly half of spike-specific TCRs. Baseline testing showed seropositivity in only a handful of AZD1222 recipients. With two AZD1222 doses given, Spike-specific TCR breadth and depth both rose. Spike was spanned by vaccine-associated CD4 TCRs, with dominance at 160-218 and 743-854.

Only in-frame clones appear in the TCRdb table, and some are missing; sequencing was by immunoSEQ multiplex PCR. This sample has 95,000 to 150,000 clones; more than 75% occur once, and the top ten carry roughly 1.2%. The germline gives CDR1 SGHTA, CDR2 FQGNSA. CDR3 length equals 16 residues. The germline V and J ends were trimmed by 1 base and 3 bases, with 12 bases remaining between them. The input for sequencing was peripheral blood, taken on day 0 of AZD1222 vaccination. The origin of this receptor is an adult in good health. The genes are TRBV7-2 and TRBJ2-2, with a possible D match to TRBD2 (5 bases). DNA for the CDR3: TGTGCCAGCAGCTTAGATCTAGCTGGGTACACCGGGGAGCTGTTTTTT. It yields the protein CASSLDLAGYTGELFF.